The 32 T cell receptor beta chains given below trace back to one sample, sequenced in a study of blood T cell repertoires in COVID-19. Profiled with immunoSEQ multiplex PCR; TCRdb holds only in-frame clones, not every one. The data show some 200,000 clones, 88% seen once. The specimen was peripheral blood. The origin of the receptors is a man aged 40-50 years with active or convalescent COVID-19.

The rearrangement uses TRBV4-1 and TRBJ2-3, with a weak D call TRBD2 (5 bases). From germline, CDR1 is MGHRA and CDR2 YSYEKL. This CDR3 is built from 14 residues. Trimming shortened V by 0 bases and J by 4 bases, and 8 bases separated the two germline ends. CDR3 sequence (DNA): TGCGCCAGCAGCCAAGATGGGAGACCAGATACGCAGTATTTT. Translation: CASSQDGRPDTQYF.

The rearrangement uses TRBV19 and TRBJ1-1, with D uncertain. CDR1 is LNHDA, CDR2 SQIVND, per germline (reference sequence). The CDR3 is made up of 13 amino acids. Trimming shortened V by 8 bases and J by 0 bases, and 10 bases separated the two germline ends. DNA for the CDR3: TGTGCCAGTTCCCTGGAGATGAACACTGAAGCTTTCTTT. It specifies CASSLEMNTEAFF.

V usage is TRBV4-1 and J usage is TRBJ2-1; 12 bases match TRBD2. Germline CDR1 reads MGHRA; CDR2 reads YSYEKL. The CDR3 is 18 amino acids. After removal of 6 bases from V and 9 bases from J, the junction contained 18 bases not matched to a gene. The CDR3 nucleotides are TGCGCCAGCAGGGGTGGACAGGTAGCTAGCGGGAGGGACGGTGAGCAGTTCTTC. Translated, it gives CASRGGQVASGRDGEQFF.

Concerning this clone itself: The same CDR3 arises from other DNA sequences in this sample as well. V gene TRBV15 combines with J gene TRBJ1-1; tentatively, D is TRBD1 (5 bases). CDR3 length equals 14 residues. Germline CDR1 LNHNV, CDR2 YYDKDF (reference sequence). Trimming took 5 bases from V and 0 from J, leaving 10 bases between them. The CDR3 DNA reads TGTGCCACCAGCGGTACAGGCTTGAACACTGAAGCTTTCTTT. Its translation: CATSGTGLNTEAFF.

The chain recombines TRBV7-2 with TRBJ1-2; D is perhaps TRBD1 (6 bases). The CDR3 extends over 15 amino acids. Trimming stripped 4 bases from V and 4 bases from J, with 16 bases between. CDR1 and CDR2 (germline): SGHTA, FQGNSA. CDR3 bases: TGTGCCAGCAGCTCCCACATGGGGGCAGGCTATGGCTACACCTTC. Residues: CASSSHMGAGYGYTF.

The rearrangement uses TRBV4-1 and TRBJ1-5, with D possibly being TRBD1 (6 bases). The germline CDR1 and CDR2 sequences are MGHRA and YSYEKL. This CDR3 spans 16 amino acids. The V end was cut by 0 bases, the J end by 7 bases, with 16 bases between. This CDR3 reads CASSQERGTQVQPQHF. CDR3 DNA sequence: TGCGCCAGCAGCCAAGAGAGGGGGACCCAGGTCCAGCCCCAGCATTTT.

The chain couples TRBV5-8 to TRBJ2-1; 7 bases fit TRBD1. V lost 4 bases and J lost 8; bases outside the gene matches: 6. There are 13 residues in the CDR3. CDR1 is SGHTS and CDR2 is YDEGEE in the germline V gene. The CDR3 loop is CASSKTGLDEQFF. The CDR3 coding sequence is TGTGCCAGCAGCAAGACAGGGTTGGATGAGCAGTTCTTC. Variable domain in full (rest from reference TRBV5-8 and TRBJ2-1): EAGVTQSPTHLIKTRGQQATLRCSPISGHTSVYWYQQALGLGLQFLLWYDEGEERNRGNFPPRFSGRQFPNYSSELNVNALELEDSALYLCASSKTGLDEQFFGPGTRLTVL.

V is TRBV6-6 and J is TRBJ2-7, with D unclear. Trimming took off 6 bases at V and 5 bases at J, with 11 bases between the two ends. Germline CDR1 MNHNY, CDR2 SVGAGI (reference sequence). The CDR3 contains 12 residues. The CDR3 DNA reads TGTGCCAGCAGCCTAAACAGTAACGAGCAGTACTTC. Protein sequence: CASSLNSNEQYF.

The genes are TRBV18 and TRBJ1-1; D is unclear. The germline V and J ends were trimmed by 3 bases and 3 bases, with 14 bases remaining between them. Germline V gene lookup returns CDR1 KGHSH and CDR2 LQKENI. The CDR3 sequence is 15 residues long. The CDR3 region has the DNA TGTGCCAGCTCACCGCGGTCGGGGAGGGACACTGAAGCTTTCTTT. The encoded protein is CASSPRSGRDTEAFF.

V and J are TRBV6-2 or TRBV6-3 and TRBJ1-5, with TRBD1 identical over 7 bases. The CDR3 covers 17 residues. Trimming removed 2 bases from V and 3 bases from J; junction bases left unmatched: 10. Looked up from germline, CDR1 is MNHEY and CDR2 is SVGEGT. CDR3 residues: CASSYRRGQIDNQPQHF. CDR3 nucleotide sequence: TGTGCCAGCAGTTACCGGAGGGGGCAGATCGACAATCAGCCCCAGCATTTT.

The chain recombines TRBV4-3 with TRBJ1-1, with D possibly being TRBD1 (5 bases). This CDR3 spans 17 amino acids. With 0 bases removed from V and 3 bases from J, the gap between germline ends came to 17 bases. CDR1 and CDR2 (germline): LGHNA, YSLEER. The CDR3 spells CASSQDGESGGDTEAFF. The CDR3 DNA reads TGCGCCAGCAGCCAAGATGGGGAGTCAGGAGGGGACACTGAAGCTTTCTTT.

The rearrangement uses TRBV21-1 and TRBJ1-1; the table names TRBD1, a call not compared with the DNA. TRBV21-1 is described as a pseudogene. This CDR3 is 15 amino acids long. The CDR3 sequence: CASSKEQALKWVAFF. The CDR3 DNA reads as TGTGCCAGCAGCAAAGAACAGGCGCTTAAGTGGGTAGCTTTCTTT.

This clone has a single count. V gene TRBV19 combines with J gene TRBJ2-7; D is possibly TRBD1 (5 bases). Germline CDR1 LNHDA, CDR2 SQIVND (reference sequence). CDR3 length equals 15 residues. Trimming removed 2 bases at V and 0 bases at J, with 11 bases between. Here the CDR3 DNA reads TGTGCCAGTAGTATAACAGGATCAGGCTCCTACGAGCAGTACTTC. Encoded protein: CASSITGSGSYEQYF.

The CDR3 nucleotides are TGTGCCAGTGGGGCAGTTTGGAACACTGAAGCTTTCTTT. As protein: CASGAVWNTEAFF. This chain joins TRBV6-5 and TRBJ1-1, with D perhaps TRBD1 (5 bases). Germline V gives CDR1 MNHEY, CDR2 SVGAGI. Trimming removed 9 bases at V and 1 base at J, with 12 bases between. This CDR3 region has 13 residues.

V is TRBV6-2 or TRBV6-3 and J is TRBJ1-1; 7 nucleotides match TRBD1. After removal of 5 bases from V and 1 base from J, the junction contained 7 bases not matched to a gene. This CDR3 is built from 15 residues. Germline V gene lookup returns CDR1 MNHEY and CDR2 SVGEGT. CDR3 sequence reads: CASSAPDRRNTEAFF. CDR3 nucleotides: TGTGCCAGCAGTGCACCGGACAGGCGGAACACTGAAGCTTTCTTT.

J is TRBJ1-6 and V is TRBV4-2; D gene ambiguous. This CDR3 is 17 amino acids long. V was trimmed by 4 bases and J by 0 bases, leaving 13 bases between them. Germline assignment: CDR1 LGHNA and CDR2 YNFKEQ. The CDR3 loop is CASSPSEGRSYNSPLHF. In DNA, the CDR3 is TGTGCCAGCAGCCCCTCCGAGGGTCGCTCCTATAATTCACCCCTCCACTTT.

V and J are TRBV19 and TRBJ2-7; possible D gene TRBD2, 6 bases. This CDR3 is built from 16 residues. V shed 1 base and J shed 3 bases, with 16 bases lying between them. Germline lookup yields CDR1 LNHDA and CDR2 SQIVND (reference sequence). The DNA for the CDR3 is TGTGCCAGTAGTATAGGTGGGACTTCGAACATCTACGAGCAGTACTTC. This encodes CASSIGGTSNIYEQYF. Complete variable domain (other parts from reference TRBV19 and TRBJ2-7): DGGITQSPKYLFRKEGQNVTLSCEQNLNHDAMYWYRQDPGQGLRLIYYSQIVNDFQKGDIAEGYSVSREKKESFPLTVTSAQKNPTAFYLCASSIGGTSNIYEQYFGPGTRLTVT.

V is TRBV19 and J is TRBJ2-2; the match to TRBD1 covers 8 bases. The CDR3 has 17 amino acids. The junction had 7 bases not matched to a gene; V was cut back by 3 bases and J by 1 base. CDR1 and CDR2 from the germline V gene are LNHDA and SQIVND (reference sequence). CDR3 DNA sequence: TGTGCCAGTAGTATGCCCCTTGGGACAGGGAACACCGGGGAGCTGTTTTTT. Encoded protein: CASSMPLGTGNTGELFF.

V usage is TRBV2 and J usage is TRBJ2-5, with 7 bases that match TRBD2. Looked up from germline, CDR1 is SNHLY and CDR2 is FYNNEI. CDR3 length equals 16 residues. With 5 bases clipped from V and 2 bases from J, the junction kept 11 bases outside the gene matches. The CDR3: CASSKTTGLPQETQYF. DNA of the CDR3: TGTGCCAGCAGTAAAACTACGGGACTACCACAAGAGACCCAGTACTTC.

The chain combines TRBV9 with TRBJ1-1; D might be TRBD1 (6 bases). This CDR3 has 15 residues. CDR1 SGDLS and CDR2 YYNGEE come from the germline V gene. Deletions cut 0 bases from V and 5 bases from J, with 14 bases between. DNA for the CDR3: TGTGCCAGCAGCGTAGCGCCGACAGGCGGGACTGAAGCTTTCTTT. This gives the protein CASSVAPTGGTEAFF.

The gene calls are TRBV5-4 and TRBJ2-3; a weak D match, TRBD2 (6 bases). V was clipped by 3 bases and J by 4 bases, with 9 bases between them. CDR1 and CDR2 (germline): SGHNT, YYREEE (reference sequence). The CDR3 spans 13 residues. The chain's CDR3 is CASSSREADTQYF. The CDR3 DNA is TGTGCCAGCAGCTCCAGGGAGGCAGATACGCAGTATTTT.

The chain employs TRBV9 and TRBJ1-1, with TRBD1 as a possible D gene (6 bases). The germline gives CDR1 SGDLS, CDR2 YYNGEE. There are 17 residues in the CDR3. Deletions cut 1 base from V and 1 base from J, with 17 bases between. The CDR3 nucleotides read TGTGCCAGCAGCGTATCGGGGGGACAACTCAGGAACACTGAAGCTTTCTTT. Translation gives CASSVSGGQLRNTEAFF.

J is TRBJ2-7 and V is TRBV24-1; TRBD1 agrees at 7 bases. CDR1 is KGHDR, CDR2 SFDVKD, per germline. J lost 5 bases, V lost 4 bases, and 4 bases had no gene match. The CDR3 has 13 amino acids. The DNA of the CDR3 is TGTGCCACCAGTGAACAGACAGGGAACGAGCAGTACTTC. It codes for CATSEQTGNEQYF.

The chain carries TRBV19 and TRBJ2-1; no clear D. V was pared by 4 bases and J by 3 bases, with 7 bases between. Germline CDR1 is LNHDA and CDR2 is SQIVND (reference sequence). The CDR3 spans 13 residues. The CDR3 reads CASSSGYYNEQFF. Written as DNA, the CDR3 is TGTGCCAGTAGTAGCGGATACTACAATGAGCAGTTCTTC.

Concerning this clone itself: Distinct nucleotide sequences in the sample also encode this CDR3. This chain uses TRBV12-5 with TRBJ2-7, with D hard to call. This CDR3 is built from 12 residues. V shed 6 bases and J shed 4 bases, with 10 bases lying between them. Per germline, CDR1 LGHNT and CDR2 FRNRAP. As DNA, the CDR3 is TGTGCTAGTGGCCGCGTCTCTTACGAGCAGTACTTC. It encodes CASGRVSYEQYF. The full variable domain, completed using reference TRBV12-5 and TRBJ2-7, is DARVTQTPRHKVTEMGQEVTMRCQPILGHNTVFWYRQTMMQGLELLAYFRNRAPLDDSGMPKDRFSAEMPDATLATLKIQPSEPRDSAVYFCASGRVSYEQYFGPGTRLTVT.

The CDR3 coding sequence is TGTGCCAGTAGTTCTCGGACTAGCCCCTCTGGGGCCAACGTCCTGACTTTC. Its protein is CASSSRTSPSGANVLTF. V gene TRBV19 combines with J gene TRBJ2-6, with 8 bases fitting TRBD2. CDR1 is LNHDA, CDR2 SQIVND, per germline (reference sequence). CDR3 size: 17 residues. J gave up 0 bases and V 5 bases, and 6 bases lay outside the gene matches.

The rearrangement joins TRBV5-1 to TRBJ1-1; D not certain. V was pared by 0 bases and J by 0 bases, with 9 bases between. Germline-derived CDR1 and CDR2 are SGHRS and YFSETQ. The CDR3 extends over 15 amino acids. The CDR3 loop reads CASSLDATMNTEAFF. CDR3 coding DNA: TGCGCCAGCAGCTTGGATGCCACAATGAACACTGAAGCTTTCTTT.

This sequence joins TRBV5-4 and TRBJ2-7; tentative D call: TRBD2 (5 bases). Trimming took off 3 bases at V and 3 bases at J, with 10 bases between the two ends. CDR3 length: 13 residues. CDR1 SGHNT and CDR2 YYREEE come from the germline V gene (reference sequence). In DNA form, the CDR3 reads TGTGCCAGCAGCTGGGAGTTTGGCTACGAGCAGTACTTC. Its translation is CASSWEFGYEQYF.

The chain couples TRBV7-2 to TRBJ2-5, with 11 bases that match TRBD2. In germline, CDR1 is SGHTA, CDR2 FQGNSA. This CDR3 has 16 amino acids. Losses at the gene ends were 1 base for V and 2 bases for J; bases not matched to a gene: 3. The CDR3 loop is CASSLGASGGQETQYF. The CDR3 nucleotides are TGTGCCAGCAGCTTAGGGGCTAGCGGGGGGCAAGAGACCCAGTACTTC.

The chain combines TRBV5-6 with TRBJ1-1; D ambiguous. V gave up 0 bases and J gave up 2 bases, with 5 bases separating them. The germline CDR1 and CDR2 sequences are SGHDT and YYEEEE. This CDR3 is 13 amino acids long. CDR3 loop: CASSLEPNTEAFF. DNA for the CDR3: TGTGCCAGCAGCTTGGAGCCTAACACTGAAGCTTTCTTT.

In its sample, this clone was seen once. This chain joins TRBV19 and TRBJ2-7; a weak D match, TRBD1 (6 bases). Trimming took off 4 bases at V and 3 bases at J, with 22 bases between the two ends. The CDR3 runs 17 residues. Germline values: CDR1 LNHDA, CDR2 SQIVND (reference sequence). The chain's CDR3 is CASSRASAGAQFYEQYF. The CDR3 nucleotides read TGTGCCAGTAGTAGAGCCTCCGCAGGGGCACAATTCTACGAGCAGTACTTC.

V usage is TRBV18 and J usage is TRBJ1-2; 7 bases map to TRBD1. The germline V gene encodes CDR1 KGHSH and CDR2 LQKENI. The CDR3 runs 15 residues. After removal of 6 bases from V and 2 bases from J, the junction contained 9 bases not matched to a gene. The CDR3 reads CASSPKTGSNYGYTF. CDR3 sequence (DNA): TGTGCCAGCTCCCCGAAGACAGGGTCCAACTATGGCTACACCTTC. The full variable domain, its missing parts supplied by reference TRBV18 and TRBJ1-2, is NAGVMQNPRHLVRRRGQEARLRCSPMKGHSHVYWYRQLPEEGLKFMVYLQKENIIDESGMPKERFSAEFPKEGPSILRIQQVVRGDSAAYFCASSPKTGSNYGYTFGSGTRLTVV.